This T cell receptor (beta chain) was recorded in a study of CD8+CD57+ T cells in acquired aplastic anemia (dated by TCRdb to 2017 to 2018). About the full investigation: DNA extracted from sorted CD4+ and CD8+ cells had a mean of approximately 3 ug, with a range of roughly 0.2 to 27.4 ug. CD8+CD57+ expansion was defined as frequency above the mean frequency observed in healthy subjects. The paper as a whole reports these results and caveats: Roughly 30 CD8+ CDR3 sequences were shared between patients and controls but appeared highly expressed in patients and within their immunodominant clones. Patients and healthy controls showed no significant difference in CD8+ Simpson's diversity (P=0.060).

Including cysteine and phenylalanine, the CDR3 has 14 amino acids. Left in the record is the CDR3 DNA by itself, 42 bases read in frame from the first base. Based on the germline V gene, the CDR1 and CDR2 sequences are SGHTS and YDEGEE. V loses 4 bases at its end and J loses 4 bases; junction bases beyond the gene matches: 2. This clonotype has a count of ten or more. Which antigen it targets is not known. No base-level quality is on record; no much larger clone is a single base apart. Patients chosen for sequencing had shown expansion of CD8+CD57+ cells by flow cytometry. All patients had severe acquired aplastic anemia diagnosed by International Study of Aplastic Anemia and Agranulocytosis and Camitta criteria. No patient had received any therapy when blood was sampled. TCR repertoires of sorted CD4+ and CD8+ blood T cells from severe aplastic anemia patients and healthy subjects were deep-sequenced in the study. In the USA, patient enrollment took place under clinicaltrials.gov protocols 00001620, 01623167, 00001397, 00071045, 00081523 and 00961064. Ficoll-Paque density gradient centrifugation was used to isolate peripheral blood mononuclear cells. CD4+ and CD8+ T cells were sorted by FACS or magnetic beads before DNA extraction.

Genomic DNA served as template for TCR beta VDJ combination and CDR3 sequence profiling. TCR repertoire sequencing was run on an Illumina HiSeq 2000. The original pipeline was this. TRBV/TRBJ rearrangement plots, CDR3 size and DJ length profiles, and Simpson's diversity index were used to evaluate the repertoires. Whichever DNA sequence was most abundant in the deep sequencing data was defined as the immunodominant clone. CDR3 amino acid sequences were screened for sharing across subjects and were compared with published repertoires and the VDJdb database. The public reads were run again by TCRdb, first through fastp at Q25 and then through MiXCR, and only productive beta chains were kept. Identical CDR3 proteins give one entry, which carries the most common genes and DNA. These V and J calls are TCRdb output, not the study's own analysis. The sample table holds about 220,000 distinct CDR3 sequences, of which 45% to 50% were seen once. 6.5% to 8% of the sample lies in the top ten.

The chain joins TRBV5-8 to TRBJ2-1, and TRBD1 aligns with 10 junction nucleotides. This TCR was sampled from a human donor with aplastic anemia. Material for sequencing was sorted CD4+, CD8+, or CD8+CD57+ T cells (not recorded which) from PBMCs. At the DNA level, the sequence is TGTGCCAGCAGCCCGGGACAGGGGTACAATGAGCAGTTCTTC. It encodes CASSPGQGYNEQFF.